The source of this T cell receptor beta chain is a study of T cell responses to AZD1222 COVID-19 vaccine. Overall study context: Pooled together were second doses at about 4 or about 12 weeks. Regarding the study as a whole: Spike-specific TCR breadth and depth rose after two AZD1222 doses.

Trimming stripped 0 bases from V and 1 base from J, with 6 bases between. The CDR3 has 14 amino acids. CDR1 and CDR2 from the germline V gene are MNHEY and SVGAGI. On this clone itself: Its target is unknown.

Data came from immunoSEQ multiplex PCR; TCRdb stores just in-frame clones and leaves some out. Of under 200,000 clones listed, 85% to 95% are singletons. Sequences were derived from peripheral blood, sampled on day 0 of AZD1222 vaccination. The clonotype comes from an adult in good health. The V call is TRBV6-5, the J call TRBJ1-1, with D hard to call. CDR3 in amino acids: CASSYSTGNTEAFF. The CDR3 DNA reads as TGTGCCAGCAGTTACTCGACCGGGAACACTGAAGCTTTCTTT.